The next 27 T cell receptor beta chains were all read from a single sample in a study of blood T cells in healthy people across ages. A J-beta primer mix and a sample-barcoded 5' primer were used in a second PCR of about 7 to 12 cycles. TCRdb passed the 5' RACE reads through MiXCR, listing each CDR3 protein once. The sample records under 1,100,000 distinct CDR3 sequences, around 27% being singletons. Another study also made use of these data, one on T cells of mothers and their children.

Sequencing was performed on blood. These receptors were collected from a girl aged 2 to 9 in good health.

The chain links TRBV4-3 to TRBJ1-2, with D hard to call. Germline CDR1 reads LGHNA; CDR2 reads YSLEER. V shed 0 bases and J shed 8 bases, with 16 bases lying between them. This CDR3 is 15 amino acids long. In nucleotides, the CDR3 is TGCGCCAGCAGCCAAGATCGGGCTTCCTTAAACGGCTACACCTTC. This encodes CASSQDRASLNGYTF.

There are a few counts of this clonotype. V is TRBV10-3 and J is TRBJ2-5, with 11 bases lining up with TRBD1. The better agreement between TRBJ2-7 and the DNA end casts doubt on the J call. The germline V gene has CDR1 ENHRY and CDR2 SYGVKD. This CDR3 region has 13 residues. The DNA of the CDR3 is TGTGCCACCGCCGGGACAGGGGGACACGAGCAGTACTTC. Protein: CATAGTGGHEQYF.

This chain connects TRBV6-1 to TRBJ1-2, with D maybe TRBD1 (5 bases). This CDR3 comprises 16 residues. Per the germline V gene, CDR1 is MNHNS and CDR2 is SASEGT. With 8 bases removed from V and 3 bases from J, the gap between germline ends came to 22 bases. The CDR3 sequence is CASAEGRLGLHYGYTF. The CDR3 region has the DNA TGTGCCAGCGCTGAGGGGAGGTTGGGCCTTCACTATGGCTACACCTTC.

This rearrangement joins TRBV4-3 to TRBJ1-2; D ambiguous. CDR3 length: 15 amino acids. Germline CDR1 and CDR2: LGHNA and YSLEER. V shed 0 bases and J shed 5 bases, with 13 bases lying between them. CDR3 region: CASSQEVDVFYGYTF. CDR3 DNA sequence: TGCGCCAGCAGCCAAGAGGTCGACGTCTTTTATGGCTACACCTTC.

V is TRBV7-8 and J is TRBJ2-3; 7 bases map to TRBD2. Trimming cost V 0 bases and J 7 bases; bases outside gene matches: 4. The CDR3 has 14 amino acids. Germline V gives CDR1 SGHVS, CDR2 FQNEAQ. DNA for the CDR3: TGTGCCAGCAGCTTAGCTGGGACTACAAATACGCAGTATTTT. The encoded protein is CASSLAGTTNTQYF.

V usage is TRBV28 and J usage is TRBJ1-1, with D unclear. The CDR3 sequence is 15 residues long. Germline V gene lookup returns CDR1 MDHEN and CDR2 SYDVKM. Trimming removed 2 bases at V and 3 bases at J, with 13 bases between. The CDR3 coding sequence is TGTGCCAGCAGTTTAAGGTCTTCGGGCTACACTGAAGCTTTCTTT. As protein: CASSLRSSGYTEAFF.

Comments on this clonotype: The junction does not match germline at one end; this may be a read error. This sequence joins TRBV29-1 and TRBJ1-1, with D perhaps TRBD1 (5 bases). Germline CDR1 and CDR2: SQVTM and ANQGSEA. The CDR3 is made up of 13 amino acids. CDR3 coding DNA: TGCAGCGTGGTCCAGGGAGCGAACACTGACGCTTTCTTT. Amino acid sequence: CSVVQGANTDAFF.

V usage is TRBV12-3 or TRBV12-4 and J usage is TRBJ1-2, with D uncertain. The V end was cut by 4 bases, the J end by 0 bases, with 12 bases between. The CDR3 length is 15 residues. CDR3 sequence reads: CASSWGPGANYGYTF. The CDR3 DNA reads as TGTGCCAGCAGTTGGGGTCCGGGAGCTAACTATGGCTACACCTTC.

This clonotype appeared many times. CDR3 loop: CASSLNGGGETQYF. The CDR3 nucleotides read TGTGCCAGCAGCTTAAACGGGGGGGGAGAGACCCAGTACTTC. The chain is built from TRBV7-3 and TRBJ2-5, with 8 positions matching TRBD2. With V trimmed by 1 base and J by 4 bases, 2 bases remained unmatched. Germline CDR1 reads SGHTA; CDR2 reads FQGTGA. The CDR3 runs to 14 residues.

This clonotype was counted a few times. V usage is TRBV3-1 and J usage is TRBJ1-1; TRBD1 is a possible D gene (5 bases). Trimming shortened V by 1 base and J by 2 bases, and 14 bases separated the two germline ends. CDR1 and CDR2 from the germline V gene are LGHDT and YNNKEL (reference sequence). The CDR3 has 16 amino acids. The CDR3 protein is CASSQVSGPINTEAFF. The CDR3 DNA reads as TGTGCCAGCAGCCAAGTTTCGGGGCCGATCAACACTGAAGCTTTCTTT. The full variable domain, with the rest looked up from reference TRBV3-1 and TRBJ1-1, is DTAVSQTPKYLVTQMGNDKSIKCEQNLGHDTMYWYKQDSKKFLKIMFSYNNKELIINETVPNRFSPKSPDKAHLNLHINSLELGDSAVYFCASSQVSGPINTEAFFGQGTRLTVV.

A few counts support this clonotype. The rearrangement uses TRBV6-2 or TRBV6-3 and TRBJ1-1, with TRBD1 as a possible D gene (5 bases). V lost 3 bases to trimming and J lost 3 bases, with 11 bases between them. The V gene's germline CDR1 is MNHEY and CDR2 SVGEGT. This CDR3 contains 14 residues. CDR3 nucleotides: TGTGCCAGCAGTTATTACGGGGCTGACACTGAAGCTTTCTTT. It yields the protein CASSYYGADTEAFF.

This clonotype was detected a few times. The genes are TRBV5-1 and TRBJ2-3, with 14 bases fitting TRBD2. The germline V gene has CDR1 SGHRS and CDR2 YFSETQ. CDR3 length: 16 residues. Trimming cost V 3 bases and J 5 bases; bases outside gene matches: 5. CDR3 nucleotide sequence: TGCGCCAGCAGCTGGGGGACTAGCGGGAGTCAAGATACGCAGTATTTT. It is translated as CASSWGTSGSQDTQYF.

This clonotype was detected ten times or more. V and J are TRBV11-3 and TRBJ1-1; 7 bases align to TRBD1. Trimming took 5 bases from V and 0 from J; bases not matched to a gene: 6. The length of the CDR3 is 15 residues. Germline values: CDR1 SGHNT, CDR2 YENEEA. CDR3 nucleotide sequence: TGTGCCAGCAGCCCACGGACAGGTCTGAACACTGAAGCTTTCTTT. It specifies CASSPRTGLNTEAFF.

This clonotype has a handful of counts. The rearrangement joins TRBV4-2 to TRBJ2-7; possibly TRBD2 for D (5 bases). This CDR3 has 16 amino acids. With 0 bases removed from V and 6 bases from J, the gap between germline ends came to 18 bases. The V gene's germline CDR1 is LGHNA and CDR2 YNFKEQ. The CDR3 region is CASSQDAGITPAEQYF. The CDR3 region has the DNA TGTGCCAGCAGCCAAGATGCCGGGATCACCCCAGCCGAGCAGTACTTC.

This clonotype has just a few counts. This chain uses TRBV9 with TRBJ2-7; D not certain. This CDR3 spans 14 amino acids. Germline CDR1 reads SGDLS; CDR2 reads YYNGEE. The ends were cut back, 4 bases at V and 3 bases at J, with 14 bases in the middle. CDR3: CASSPRPDGYEQYF. In DNA, the CDR3 is TGTGCCAGCAGCCCAAGGCCGGACGGCTACGAGCAGTACTTC. The full variable domain, rest sourced from reference TRBV9 and TRBJ2-7, is DSGVTQTPKHLITATGQRVTLRCSPRSGDLSVYWYQQSLDQGLQFLIQYYNGEERAKGNILERFSAQQFPDLHSELNLSSLELGDSALYFCASSPRPDGYEQYFGPGTRLTVT.

CDR3 amino acids: CASSQLDISGNTIYF. Written as DNA, the CDR3 is TGTGCCAGCAGCCAATTAGACATCTCTGGAAACACCATATATTTT. The chain has TRBV3-1 and TRBJ1-3; no reliable D call. V was clipped by 2 bases and J by 0 bases, with 8 bases between them. CDR1 LGHDT and CDR2 YNNKEL come from the germline V gene (reference sequence). CDR3 size: 15 residues. The whole variable domain, filled in from reference TRBV3-1 and TRBJ1-3, reads DTAVSQTPKYLVTQMGNDKSIKCEQNLGHDTMYWYKQDSKKFLKIMFSYNNKELIINETVPNRFSPKSPDKAHLNLHINSLELGDSAVYFCASSQLDISGNTIYFGEGSWLTVV.

This sequence joins TRBV5-1 and TRBJ2-5; D is unclear. The J call may be incorrect, as the DNA end agrees better with TRBJ2-7. Germline assignment: CDR1 SGHRS and CDR2 YFSETQ. The CDR3 runs 15 residues. CDR3 sequence reads: CASSVAPTETYEQYF. CDR3 nucleotide sequence: TGCGCCAGCAGCGTCGCGCCTACGGAGACCTACGAGCAGTACTTC.

This chain links TRBV24-1 with TRBJ2-2, with D hard to call. This CDR3 has 13 residues. V was pared by 3 bases and J by 6 bases, with 7 bases between. Germline assignment: CDR1 KGHDR and CDR2 SFDVKD. In DNA, the CDR3 is TGTGCCACCAGTGATCTGGTGGCCGGGGAGCTGTTTTTT. Translation: CATSDLVAGELFF.

The chain joins TRBV5-1 to TRBJ1-2, with D unclear. V was pared by 0 bases and J by 1 base, with 7 bases between. The CDR3 is made up of 14 amino acids. Germline V gene lookup returns CDR1 SGHRS and CDR2 YFSETQ. CDR3 sequence (DNA): TGCGCCAGCAGCTTGGATACGGTTAACTATGGCTACACCTTC. It yields the protein CASSLDTVNYGYTF.

This clonotype was counted a few times. CDR3 bases: TGTGCCAGCAGCTCAGATTTAGTGGCCCAGTACTTC. This sequence encodes CASSSDLVAQYF. The V and J genes are TRBV5-6 and TRBJ2-5; D uncertain. V was shortened by 3 bases and J by 9 bases, with 12 bases between the two germline ends. The CDR3 consists of 12 residues. Germline CDR1 is SGHDT and CDR2 is YYEEEE.

The chain couples TRBV13 to TRBJ2-1, with 10 positions matching TRBD2. The J call is uncertain, as TRBJ2-5 better fits the DNA end. Germline lookup yields CDR1 PRHDT and CDR2 FYEKMQ (reference sequence). There are 15 residues in the CDR3. In DNA form, the CDR3 reads TGTGCCAGCAGCTTCCCCAGCGGGGGGGAAGAGACCCAGTACTTC. Its translation: CASSFPSGGEETQYF.

Remarks on this clonotype: Since no conserved phenylalanine or tryptophan closes the CDR3, a read error is the likely cause. This rearrangement joins TRBV5-1 to TRBJ1-4, with D uncertain. CDR3 size: 17 residues. In germline, CDR1 is SGHRS, CDR2 YFSETQ. The V and J ends lost 0 bases and 1 base respectively, with 13 bases between them. Here the CDR3 reads CASSLAGIAQTNEKLFC. CDR3 nucleotide sequence: TGCGCCAGCAGCTTGGCGGGAATAGCCCAAACTAATGAAAAACTGTTTTGT.

This clonotype appeared a few times. J is TRBJ2-3 and V is TRBV20-1; D is perhaps TRBD2 (5 bases). The CDR3 extends over 14 amino acids. Germline-derived CDR1 and CDR2 are DFQATT and SNEGSKA (reference sequence). V lost 3 bases and J lost 0, with 10 bases in between. CDR3 DNA sequence: TGCAGTGCTAGTAGAGGGAGTAGCACAGATACGCAGTATTTT. This translates into CSASRGSSTDTQYF.

This clonotype was counted a few times. V is TRBV14 and J is TRBJ2-1; unclear D gene. The J call may be in error: the DNA end matches TRBJ2-7 better. The CDR3 sequence is 16 residues long. CDR1 and CDR2 (germline): SGHDN, FVKESK. The CDR3 loop reads CASSPAVRTYTYEQYF. The DNA of the CDR3 is TGTGCCAGCAGCCCTGCAGTCCGGACCTACACCTACGAGCAGTACTTC.

J is TRBJ1-5 and V is TRBV4-3; no reliable D call. V lost 0 bases, J lost 5 bases, and 8 bases lay in between. Germline-derived CDR1 and CDR2 are LGHNA and YSLEER. The CDR3 sequence is 14 residues long. The CDR3 DNA is TGCGCCAGCAGCCAAGATCGTCTTCATCAGCCCCAGCATTTT. Its translation is CASSQDRLHQPQHF.

This chain links TRBV7-9 with TRBJ2-5; D possibly corresponds to TRBD2 (6 bases). Trimming stripped 4 bases from V and 1 base from J, with 25 bases between. The CDR3 consists of 19 residues. Germline V gene sequence: CDR1 SEHNR, CDR2 FQNEAQ (reference sequence). The CDR3 DNA follows: TGTGCCAGCAGCTCCTGGGAGGCCGCTACCCACGTGGGCCAAGAGACCCAGTACTTC. This codes for CASSSWEAATHVGQETQYF. Using reference TRBV7-9 and TRBJ2-5 for the parts outside the CDR3, the full variable domain is DTGVSQNPRHKITKRGQNVTFRCDPISEHNRLYWYRQTLGQGPEFLTYFQNEAQLEKSRLLSDRFSAERPKGSFSTLEIQRTEQGDSAMYLCASSSWEAATHVGQETQYFGPGTRLLVL.

The V call is TRBV7-9, the J call TRBJ2-1, with 8 positions matching TRBD1. The CDR3 loop spans 12 amino acids. Unmatched junction bases numbered 4, after V lost 6 bases and J lost 9 bases. Germline CDR1 and CDR2: SEHNR and FQNEAQ (reference sequence). This CDR3 reads CASRGQVSEQFF. In nucleotides, the CDR3 is TGTGCCAGCAGGGGACAGGTCAGTGAGCAGTTCTTC.